A selection of T cell receptor beta chains follows, all from one sample in a study of control samples from healthy donors and cancer patients. TCRdb keeps only in-frame clones here, not all; method: immunoSEQ multiplex PCR. The sample consists of fewer than 150,000 clones, more than 80% of them appearing once. Sequencing was done on a sample of blood. Receptors were obtained from a man aged 18 to 30 in good health. The CDR3 runs from the conserved cysteine through the conserved F or W.

v_call cdr3_aa
TRBV6-2/TRBV6-3 CASSWYAGTNQPQHF
TRBV3-1/TRBV3-2 CASSQVLGSGEQYF
TRBV19 CASGETGKNNQPQHF
TRBV24-1 CATSDPGTANTGELFF
TRBV19 CASSVFRWGGGTNEKLFF
TRBV24-1 CATSVSGQETQYF
TRBV28 CASSLEGGGTDTQYF
TRBV2 CASSPGSYSPLHF
TRBV30 CAWSVYSSYNEQFF
TRBV4-3 CASSQDSANPYGYTF
TRBV5-8 CASSLVGVQPQHF
TRBV6-5 CASSPRTGSDTEAFF
TRBV28 CASSFPSISNYGYTF
TRBV7-9 CASSLGGLVQYF
TRBV7-7 CASSQLAGPETQYF
TRBV11-2 CASSPGGTAPYGYTF
TRBV6-5 CASRTRLGGGDTQYF
TRBV5-6 CASSYPLLAGLNEQFF
TRBV7-7 CASSFQGAVETQYF
TRBV30 CAWSGKGNQPQHF
TRBV9 CASSVAKNTEAFF
TRBV2 CASSEGAGEETQYF
TRBV9 CASSNKPGPGNTIYF
TRBV11-2 CASSILLNTGELFF
TRBV7-8 CASSYRDTQYF
TRBV6-5 CASSWRNQETQYF
TRBV5-8 CASNRDLPLTDTQYF
TRBV15 CATSQGLAGGNEQFF
TRBV7-2 CASSLTGGQETQYF
TRBV5-4 CASSIKQGAILNTEAFF
TRBV30 CAWGNPGQMLYEQYF
TRBV2 CASRPGTGFQPQHF
TRBV18 CASSPRAVENQPQHF
TRBV29-1 CSVERQLDTEAFF
TRBV10-3 CAITQGGREQYF
TRBV25-1 CASSKAGAAYNEQFF
TRBV20-1 CSASLRRGGETQYF
TRBV7-6 CASSPWDRGTYEQYF
TRBV10-3 CAISEGSLNTEAFF
TRBV3-1/TRBV3-2 CASSQEALTYNEQFF
TRBV19 CASSTQQGGNSPLHF